The 23 T cell receptor beta chains listed next were all sequenced from one sample in a study of CD8 T cells in Susac syndrome. Random hexamers primed reverse transcription of about 0.45 to 1 ug RNA. TCRdb re-called the immunoSEQ multiplex PCR reads with MiXCR, one entry per CDR3 protein. The data contain 350,000 to 550,000 distinct CDR3 sequences, more than 80% of them singletons. The sequencing input was CD8+ T cells from PBMCs. These receptors came from a human donor with multiple sclerosis.

The V and J genes are TRBV12-3 or TRBV12-4 and TRBJ2-5; possibly TRBD2 for D (6 bases). V gave up 6 bases and J gave up 5 bases, with 16 bases separating them. The CDR3 is 14 residues long. DNA for the CDR3: TGTGCCAGCAGCCGCACGGGGGAGAGGGAGACCCAGTACTTC. Translating it yields CASSRTGERETQYF.

The rearrangement links TRBV9 to TRBJ2-3; 10 bases map to TRBD2. The CDR3 covers 16 residues. Germline V gene data show CDR1 as SGDLS and CDR2 as YYNGEE. The junction had 7 bases not matched to a gene; V was cut back by 0 bases and J by 6 bases. The CDR3 nucleotides are TGTGCCAGCAGCGTAGGGACTAGCGGTATAGGGGATACGCAGTATTTT. Translating it yields CASSVGTSGIGDTQYF.

The chain is built from TRBV19 and TRBJ2-7, with 7 bases identical to TRBD2. This CDR3 is built from 14 residues. Germline V CDR1 and CDR2: LNHDA, SQIVND (reference sequence). After removal of 5 bases from V and 6 bases from J, the junction contained 10 bases not matched to a gene. CDR3 sequence reads: CASSYLRESSEQYF. The CDR3 coding sequence is TGTGCCAGTAGTTATCTGCGGGAGTCCAGCGAGCAGTACTTC.

V is TRBV7-6 and J is TRBJ2-6, with D perhaps assigned TRBD1 or TRBD2 (6 bases each). The CDR3 has 17 amino acids. Germline lookup yields CDR1 SGHVS and CDR2 FNYEAQ. V was trimmed by 5 bases and J by 4 bases, leaving 18 bases between them. CDR3 sequence: CASSHFYRGPGANVLTF. The DNA of the CDR3 is TGTGCCAGCAGCCATTTTTACCGGGGGCCCGGGGCCAACGTCCTGACTTTC.

The chain employs TRBV7-2 and TRBJ1-3, with 8 bases fitting TRBD1. V lost 3 bases and J lost 2; bases outside the gene matches: 3. Germline lookup yields CDR1 SGHTA and CDR2 FQGNSA. The CDR3 is made up of 15 amino acids. The CDR3 sequence: CASSFPQGAGNTIYF. In DNA form, the CDR3 reads TGTGCCAGCAGCTTTCCACAGGGGGCTGGAAACACCATATATTTT.

This chain uses TRBV27 with TRBJ2-7; 9 bases match TRBD1. The CDR3 is made up of 15 amino acids. Germline V lookup: CDR1 MNHEY, CDR2 SMNVEV (reference sequence). The V and J ends lost 1 base and 3 bases, in that order; junction bases with no gene match: 4. The CDR3 nucleotides are TGTGCCAGCAGTTTATGGGGACAGGGCCACTACGAGCAGTACTTC. This translates into CASSLWGQGHYEQYF.

V and J are TRBV5-5 and TRBJ2-7, with 10 bases identical to TRBD1. Germline V gene data show CDR1 as SGHKS and CDR2 as YYEKEE (reference sequence). The CDR3 contains 15 residues. J gave up 5 bases and V 6 bases, and 11 bases lay outside the gene matches. CDR3 DNA: TGTGCCAGCACCTCCACCCGACAGGGGGCTCACGAGCAGTACTTC. Amino acids: CASTSTRQGAHEQYF.

This chain joins TRBV27 and TRBJ1-1, with 7 bases lining up with TRBD1. Germline assignment: CDR1 MNHEY and CDR2 SMNVEV (reference sequence). V shed 4 bases, J shed 2 bases, and the junction held 10 bases outside the gene matches. There are 16 residues in the CDR3. The CDR3 DNA sequence: TGTGCCAGCAGTTCAGACAGGGCCCAAGCAAACACTGAAGCTTTCTTT. The encoded protein is CASSSDRAQANTEAFF.

This clonotype was counted only a few times. V is TRBV7-2 and J is TRBJ2-5; 7 bases match TRBD2. V shed 0 bases and J 0 bases; nucleotides not matched to a gene: 13. Germline lookup yields CDR1 SGHTA and CDR2 FQGNSA. The CDR3 contains 19 residues. The CDR3 is CASSLALWVRGGNQETQYF. The CDR3 bases are TGTGCCAGCAGCTTAGCTCTATGGGTTCGCGGGGGAAACCAAGAGACCCAGTACTTC.

The chain recombines TRBV20-1 with TRBJ2-3; TRBD1 matches 8 bases. V lost 1 base and J lost 0; bases outside the gene matches: 6. Germline V gene lookup returns CDR1 DFQATT and CDR2 SNEGSKA (reference sequence). CDR3 size: 16 residues. The CDR3 sequence: CSARARDRLSTDTQYF. CDR3 DNA sequence: TGCAGTGCTAGAGCCCGGGACAGGCTCAGCACAGATACGCAGTATTTT.

This chain joins TRBV2 and TRBJ1-1; 8 nucleotides match TRBD1. Germline lookup yields CDR1 SNHLY and CDR2 FYNNEI. This CDR3 comprises 16 residues. Trimming removed 4 bases from V and 0 bases from J; junction bases left unmatched: 7. CDR3 in amino acids: CASSGDRSRVNTEAFF. In DNA form, the CDR3 reads TGTGCCAGCAGTGGGGACAGGTCGAGAGTGAACACTGAAGCTTTCTTT.

The chain recombines TRBV6-1 with TRBJ1-2, with D uncertain. The germline V gene has CDR1 MNHNS and CDR2 SASEGT. V lost 2 bases to trimming and J lost 6 bases, with 16 bases between them. This CDR3 spans 15 amino acids. The CDR3 DNA sequence: TGTGCCAGCAGTGAAAATGAGTCAGGCTTTAATGGCTACACCTTC. Translated, it gives CASSENESGFNGYTF.

The chain couples TRBV12-3 or TRBV12-4 to TRBJ1-1, with D unresolved. The CDR3 covers 15 residues. Trimming shortened V by 3 bases and J by 3 bases, and 14 bases separated the two germline ends. The CDR3 protein is CASSFGEEGDTEAFF. CDR3 sequence (DNA): TGTGCCAGCAGTTTTGGAGAAGAGGGTGACACTGAAGCTTTCTTT.

This chain uses TRBV6-1 with TRBJ2-5; 8 bases fit TRBD2. The germline CDR1 and CDR2 sequences are MNHNS and SASEGT. Unmatched junction bases numbered 7, after V lost 2 bases and J lost 5 bases. The CDR3 sequence is 15 residues long. CDR3 coding DNA: TGTGCCAGCAGTGAATCCGGGGGGGCCCAGGAGACCCAGTACTTC. Translated: CASSESGGAQETQYF.

This clonotype has more than one count but fewer than ten. This chain joins TRBV19 and TRBJ1-1; 11 bases are a match to TRBD1. The CDR3 length is 14 residues. Trimming cost V 7 bases and J 5 bases; bases outside gene matches: 6. Germline loops: CDR1 LNHDA, CDR2 SQIVND (reference sequence). The CDR3: CASTPGTGGTEAFF. The CDR3 nucleotides are TGTGCCAGTACCCCAGGGACAGGGGGTACTGAAGCTTTCTTT.

The count of this clonotype is one. This chain links TRBV2 with TRBJ1-6, with D unresolved. CDR1 and CDR2 (germline): SNHLY, FYNNEI. The CDR3 length is 15 residues. With 0 bases removed from V and 4 bases from J, the gap between germline ends came to 7 bases. In nucleotides, the CDR3 is TGTGCCAGCAGTGAAGCGTCAGATTATAATTCACCCCTCCACTTT. Translating it yields CASSEASDYNSPLHF.

The V and J genes are TRBV27 and TRBJ2-1; D gene ambiguous. The germline V gene encodes CDR1 MNHEY and CDR2 SMNVEV (reference sequence). The ends were cut back, 2 bases at V and 6 bases at J, with 8 bases in the middle. The CDR3 consists of 13 residues. CDR3: CASSLGQINEQFF. The DNA of the CDR3 is TGTGCCAGCAGTTTAGGCCAGATCAATGAGCAGTTCTTC.

V usage is TRBV5-4 and J usage is TRBJ2-5; TRBD2 might be the D (7 bases). Trimming pared 6 bases from V and 1 base from J, leaving 25 bases between. This CDR3 contains 18 residues. CDR1 is SGHNT and CDR2 is YYREEE in the germline V gene (reference sequence). The CDR3 bases are TGTGCCAGCACCCCCGGGGGGCAAAGAGACAGACCCCAAGAGACCCAGTACTTC. It is translated as CASTPGGQRDRPQETQYF.

The chain joins TRBV27 to TRBJ1-1; 7 nucleotides line up with TRBD1. Unmatched junction bases numbered 8, after V lost 0 bases and J lost 1 base. The germline gives CDR1 MNHEY, CDR2 SMNVEV (reference sequence). The CDR3 covers 17 residues. The CDR3 spells CASSLSEQGPSNTEAFF. The CDR3 DNA sequence: TGTGCCAGCAGTTTATCGGAACAGGGGCCTTCGAACACTGAAGCTTTCTTT.

V gene TRBV13 combines with J gene TRBJ2-7; 9 bases match TRBD1. This CDR3 has 14 amino acids. Germline V gives CDR1 PRHDT, CDR2 FYEKMQ (reference sequence). V shed 5 bases and J 5 bases; nucleotides not matched to a gene: 7. The CDR3 DNA reads TGTGCCAGCAGCGGAGAACAGGGGGCTGACGAGCAGTACTTC. It codes for CASSGEQGADEQYF.

The chain carries TRBV7-6 and TRBJ1-1; 7 nucleotides line up with TRBD1. The ends lost 3 bases at V and 6 bases at J; junction bases unmatched: 7. CDR1 and CDR2 from the germline V gene are SGHVS and FNYEAQ. CDR3 length equals 14 residues. The CDR3 nucleotides are TGTGCCAGCAGCTTCGAGGGGGCAGGGGCTGAAGCTTTCTTT. Its translation is CASSFEGAGAEAFF.

V usage is TRBV3-1 and J usage is TRBJ1-4; no clear D gene. This CDR3 has 13 amino acids. Germline V lookup: CDR1 LGHDT, CDR2 YNNKEL (reference sequence). V shed 0 bases and J shed 8 bases, with 7 bases lying between them. The CDR3 DNA sequence: TGTGCCAGCAGCCAAGATCCGGGGGAAAAACTGTTTTTT. Amino acids: CASSQDPGEKLFF.

The rearrangement joins TRBV11-2 to TRBJ2-7; 7 bases are shared with TRBD2. The trim removed 5 bases at V and 4 bases at J, leaving 14 bases unmatched. The CDR3 extends over 16 amino acids. Germline-derived CDR1 and CDR2 are SGHAT and FQNNGV. The CDR3 reads CASSPLLAREMYEQYF. CDR3 nucleotides: TGTGCCAGCAGCCCACTCTTGGCGCGGGAGATGTACGAGCAGTACTTC.